The present T cell receptor beta chain was sequenced within a study of cytomegalovirus exposure and HLA in healthy donors. The overall study: A prior study identified 110 million or so unique TCR beta sequences from 190 million or so T cells. Early released data comprised 80 million to 100 million unique TCRs from HLA-typed donors.

Germline CDR1 reads SGHDT; CDR2 reads YYEEEE. V shed 2 bases, J shed 3 bases, and the junction held 5 bases outside the gene matches. This CDR3 is built from 14 residues. 13 Jbeta primers and 60 Vbeta primers were used for the PCR. The data were produced by immunoSEQ multiplex PCR, yet TCRdb's version contains in-frame clones alone and is incomplete. The table records some 150,000 clones, around 75% of them present only once. This TCR derives from a man in his forties in good health and CMV-seronegative. V usage is TRBV5-6 and J usage is TRBJ2-7, with 7 nucleotides matching TRBD1. The sequencing sample was made of PBMCs. The CDR3 sequence is CASSFPGQIYEQYF. In nucleotides, the CDR3 is TGTGCCAGCAGCTTTCCGGGACAGATCTACGAGCAGTACTTC.